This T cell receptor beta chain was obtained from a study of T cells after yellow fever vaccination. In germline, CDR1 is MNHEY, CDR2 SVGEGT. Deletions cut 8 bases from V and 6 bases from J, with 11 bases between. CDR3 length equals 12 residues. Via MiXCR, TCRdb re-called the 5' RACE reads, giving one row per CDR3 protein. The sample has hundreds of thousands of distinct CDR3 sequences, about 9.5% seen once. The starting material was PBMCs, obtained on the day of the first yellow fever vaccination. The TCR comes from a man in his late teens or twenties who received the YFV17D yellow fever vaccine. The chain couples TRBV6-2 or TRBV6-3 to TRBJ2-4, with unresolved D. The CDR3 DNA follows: TGTGCCAGCGAGGCCGGTTCAAACATTCAGTACTTC. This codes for CASEAGSNIQYF.